This T cell receptor (beta chain) was retrieved from a study of spatial heterogeneity in lung cancer. Study outcomes and limitations: Ubiquitous expanded tumor TCRs showed up in blood more at resection than follow-up.

Each TCR cDNA molecule bore a unique molecular identifier. TCRdb reprocessed the 5' RACE reads with MiXCR, giving one entry per CDR3 protein. This table has around 40,000 distinct CDR3 sequences, 5.2% appearing once. The CDR3 runs to 14 residues. Trimming stripped 5 bases from V and 0 bases from J, with 11 bases between. Germline V lookup: CDR1 MDHEN, CDR2 SYDVKM. This clonotype has only a few counts. Its specificity is unknown. Time point: sample taken at primary tumor resection. TCRs were sequenced from unsorted whole RNA of tumor, nontumor lung or PBMC. The donor population consisted of under 75 patients with untreated, early-stage non-small cell lung cancer.

The sequencing used PBMCs, collected at surgery. The V and J genes are TRBV28 and TRBJ2-7; D might be TRBD2 (5 bases). The TCR sequence derives from a female donor with early-stage non-small cell lung cancer. CDR3 in amino acids: CASSPGLFSYEQYF. The DNA of the CDR3 is TGTGCCAGCAGTCCCGGACTGTTCTCCTACGAGCAGTACTTC.